This TCR beta chain was sequenced for a study of blood T cell repertoires in COVID-19. Whole-study context: The analysed material was cDNA or gDNA that came from T cells, B-cell-depleted T cells, or PBMCs.

In the authors' methods: For nucleated cells, counts were estimated from reference gene primer amplification. Clones were read by immunoSEQ multiplex PCR, and TCRdb kept only the in-frame ones, dropping some. Clone size and V and J calls were adopted from that table, with D and trimming inferred from the DNA. The table lists approximately 160,000 clones, approximately 84% of them singletons, with roughly 7.7% in the top ten. Trimming removed 0 bases at V and 13 bases at J, with 10 bases between. Germline V gene sequence: CDR1 MGHDK, CDR2 SYGVNS. CDR3 size: 12 residues. Sequencing input: peripheral blood. V and J are TRBV25-1 and TRBJ2-1; TRBD2 is a possible D gene (5 bases). The sequence was obtained from a man aged 40-55 years who had recovered from COVID-19. The CDR3 protein is CASSEYGGLQFF. Here the CDR3 DNA reads TGTGCCAGCAGTGAATATGGTGGACTCCAGTTCTTC.